The rows below give T cell receptor beta chains drawn from one sample of a study of cytomegalovirus exposure and HLA in healthy donors. The table came from immunoSEQ multiplex PCR; TCRdb's copy has only in-frame clones and leaves some out. The sample consists of about 180,000 clones, 75% to 85% of them appearing once. Source material: PBMCs. These receptors were taken from a man aged 18-30 years in good health and CMV-seronegative. CDR3s include the opening cysteine and the closing phenylalanine or tryptophan. A D gene is named only where the DNA matches it firmly. Clone size is stated in some rows and not others, as once, few, many or a class when expanded.

cdr3_aa cdr3_nt cdr3_length clone_size d_call j_call v_call
CASSLGQGANGYTF TGTGCCAGCAGCTTAGGACAGGGGGCTAATGGCTACACCTTC 14 NA TRBD1 TRBJ1-2 TRBV7-9
CASSGDRGLETQYF TGTGCCAGCAGCGGAGACAGGGGGTTAGAGACCCAGTACTTC 14 NA TRBD1 TRBJ2-5 TRBV11-2
CASSLGVTGNTIYF TGTGCCAGCTCACTAGGGGTCACTGGAAACACCATATATTTT 14 NA NA TRBJ1-3 TRBV18
CASSQDFPPLTGELFF TGTGCCAGCAGCCAAGACTTCCCCCCCTTAACCGGGGAGCTGTTTTTT 16 NA NA TRBJ2-2 TRBV14
CASSESGQGSYEQYF TGTGCCAGCAGTGAATCCGGACAGGGTTCCTACGAGCAGTACTTC 15 NA TRBD1 TRBJ2-7 TRBV25-1
CASSVQGAYGYTF TGTGCCAGTAGCGTACAGGGGGCGTATGGCTACACCTTC 13 NA TRBD1 TRBJ1-2 TRBV19
CASSAGLTDTEAFF TGTGCCAGCAGCGCTGGGCTGACGGACACTGAAGCTTTCTTT 14 NA NA TRBJ1-1 TRBV9
CASSLERGQGTSGELFF TGCGCCAGCAGCTTGGAACGGGGACAGGGTACGTCCGGGGAGCTGTTTTTT 17 NA TRBD1 TRBJ2-2 TRBV5-1
CASSQDRAGGTLGANVLTF TGCGCCAGCAGCCAAGATCGGGCGGGAGGGACGCTCGGGGCCAACGTCCTGACTTTC 19 NA TRBD2 TRBJ2-6 TRBV4-1
CAWSVQGGAQPQHF TGTGCCTGGAGTGTACAGGGAGGGGCACAGCCCCAGCATTTT 14 NA NA TRBJ1-5 TRBV30
CASSVRPGRGADGYTF TGTGCCAGCAGTGTTCGACCGGGGAGGGGTGCGGATGGCTACACCTTC 16 NA NA TRBJ1-2 TRBV2
CARARELNYGYTF TGTGCCAGAGCCAGGGAACTTAACTATGGCTACACCTTC 13 NA NA TRBJ1-2 TRBV6-6
CASSPMPGQTYEQYF TGCGCCAGCAGCCCAATGCCGGGACAGACTTACGAGCAGTACTTC 15 NA TRBD1 TRBJ2-7 TRBV5-1
CASRVRTENTGELFF TGTGCCAGCAGGGTTCGGACTGAGAACACCGGGGAGCTGTTTTTT 15 NA NA TRBJ2-2 TRBV9
CASSLAGGFYNEQFF TGTGCCAGCAGCTTGGCGGGGGGTTTCTACAATGAGCAGTTCTTC 15 NA TRBD2 TRBJ2-1 TRBV7-9
CASSDGQGRSNQPQHF TGTGCCAGTAGTGACGGACAGGGTAGGAGCAATCAGCCCCAGCATTTT 16 NA TRBD1 TRBJ1-5 TRBV19
CASSLEGLAGNYEQYF TGTGCCAGCAGCTTAGAGGGACTAGCGGGGAACTACGAGCAGTACTTC 16 NA TRBD2 TRBJ2-7 TRBV7-2
CASSLGHLYEQYF TGTGCCAGCAGCCTCGGACACCTCTACGAGCAGTACTTC 13 few NA TRBJ2-7 TRBV14
CASSPRQGRSTEAFF TGTGCCAGCAGCCCCCGACAGGGTCGGAGCACTGAAGCTTTCTTT 15 NA TRBD1 TRBJ1-1 TRBV13
CASSQGRLTDTQYF TGTGCCAGCAGCCAAGGGCGGTTGACAGATACGCAGTATTTT 14 NA NA TRBJ2-3 TRBV4-2
CAISGQLTSGGRSYNEQFF TGTGCCATCAGTGGGCAGCTTACTAGCGGGGGCCGCTCCTACAATGAGCAGTTCTTC 19 NA TRBD2 TRBJ2-1 TRBV10-3
CASSQRPGQGFYGYTF TGTGCCAGCAGCCAAAGGCCGGGACAGGGGTTCTATGGCTACACCTTC 16 NA TRBD1 TRBJ1-2 TRBV4-2
CASSFGGHVDYGYTF TGCGCCAGCAGCTTCGGCGGGCACGTGGATTATGGCTACACCTTC 15 few NA TRBJ1-2 TRBV5-1
CAWSGQPGQGWYEQYF TGTGCCTGGAGCGGACAACCGGGACAGGGGTGGTACGAGCAGTACTTC 16 NA TRBD1 TRBJ2-7 TRBV30
CASNQVGGPGGAGTDTQYF TGTGCCAGCAACCAAGTGGGGGGACCCGGGGGGGCCGGCACAGATACGCAGTATTTT 19 NA TRBD2 TRBJ2-3 TRBV4-2
CASSVLAGVDEQFF TGTGCCAGCAGCGTCCTAGCGGGGGTGGATGAGCAGTTCTTC 14 NA TRBD2 TRBJ2-1 TRBV9
CASSSELGRKTSYEQYF TGTGCCAGCAGCTCGGAGTTAGGCCGGAAGACTTCCTACGAGCAGTACTTC 17 NA NA TRBJ2-7 TRBV5-6
CASSPSRGQGNYEQYF TGTGCCAGCAGCCCCTCCAGGGGACAGGGGAACTACGAGCAGTACTTC 16 NA TRBD1 TRBJ2-7 TRBV7-9
CASIARLNYGYTF TGTGCCAGCATTGCCAGGCTTAACTATGGCTACACCTTC 13 NA NA TRBJ1-2 TRBV2
CASSTTGGWPNYGYTF TGTGCCAGCAGTACCACAGGGGGTTGGCCTAACTATGGCTACACCTTC 16 few TRBD1 TRBJ1-2 TRBV6-6
CASSSDRGRETQYF TGTGCCAGCAGCTCAGACAGGGGGCGTGAGACCCAGTACTTC 14 NA TRBD1 TRBJ2-5 TRBV11-2
CSAGREPYEQYF TGCAGCGCTGGCCGGGAGCCCTACGAGCAGTACTTC 12 few NA TRBJ2-7 TRBV29-1
CASSSSRGLYEQYF TGTGCCAGCAGTTCCTCGCGGGGGCTCTACGAGCAGTACTTC 14 NA NA TRBJ2-7 TRBV28
CASSLQYSGQISSGANVLTF TGTGCCAGCAGCTTACAATATTCGGGACAGATAAGCTCTGGGGCCAACGTCCTGACTTTC 20 NA TRBD1 TRBJ2-6 TRBV7-8
CAIGDGGLTDTQYF TGTGCCATCGGGGACGGGGGGCTGACAGATACGCAGTATTTT 14 NA NA TRBJ2-3 TRBV10-3
CASSSTTGTGLYF TGCGCCAGCAGCTCCACCACCGGGACAGGGCTCTACTTC 13 NA TRBD1 TRBJ2-5 TRBV5-1
CASSYSGTTEAFF TGTGCCAGCAGTTACTCAGGGACTACTGAAGCTTTCTTT 13 NA NA TRBJ1-1 TRBV6-6
CASSPLTRNNEQFF TGTGCCAGCTCACCCCTCACTCGAAACAATGAGCAGTTCTTC 14 NA NA TRBJ2-1 TRBV18
CASSVRTGHTNYGYTF TGTGCCAGCAGCGTACGGACAGGGCACACTAACTATGGCTACACCTTC 16 NA TRBD1 TRBJ1-2 TRBV9
CASSPSAGGPLSGPLHF TGTGCCAGCTCACCTTCGGCGGGAGGGCCTCTTAGTGGACCCCTCCACTTT 17 NA NA TRBJ1-6 TRBV18
CASKAGDTSYEQYF TGCGCCAGCAAGGCAGGGGACACCTCCTACGAGCAGTACTTC 14 NA NA TRBJ2-7 TRBV5-1
CAWSLTNPNYGYTF TGTGCCTGGAGCCTGACAAACCCTAACTATGGCTACACCTTC 14 NA NA TRBJ1-2 TRBV30
CASSGQGLTNEKLFF TGTGCCAGCTCGGGACAGGGGTTAACTAATGAAAAACTGTTTTTT 15 NA TRBD1 TRBJ1-4 TRBV2
CASSEGTIGNQPQHF TGTGCCAGCAGTGAAGGCACGATCGGCAATCAGCCCCAGCATTTT 15 NA NA TRBJ1-5 TRBV25-1
CASSPSNLGGTQYF TGTGCCAGCAGCCCCAGTAATCTAGGCGGGACCCAGTACTTC 14 NA NA TRBJ2-5 TRBV6-5
CASSLGSRTGGYTF TGTGCCAGCAGCTTAGGATCTCGAACGGGTGGCTACACCTTC 14 NA NA TRBJ1-2 TRBV7-2
CASSLGAGGNEQFF TGCGCCAGCAGCTTGGGGGCAGGGGGCAATGAGCAGTTCTTC 14 NA TRBD1 TRBJ2-1 TRBV5-1
CASSPRDSRVKTQYF TGTGCCAGCAGCCCCCGGGACTCACGAGTGAAGACCCAGTACTTC 15 NA NA TRBJ2-5 TRBV7-2
CASSDERGMGYTF TGTGCCAGCAGTGATGAGCGGGGAATGGGCTACACCTTC 13 NA NA TRBJ1-2 TRBV2
CASSSGQSNQPQHF TGTGCCAGCAGTTCGGGACAGAGCAATCAGCCCCAGCATTTT 14 NA TRBD1 TRBJ1-5 TRBV5-5
CAWSVSDYGYTF TGTGCCTGGAGTGTCTCCGACTATGGCTACACCTTC 12 few NA TRBJ1-2 TRBV30
CASRRAEGSEAFF TGTGCCAGCAGGAGAGCGGAGGGGTCTGAAGCTTTCTTT 13 NA NA TRBJ1-1 TRBV6-5
CSVEQANYGYTF TGCAGCGTTGAACAGGCCAACTATGGCTACACCTTC 12 NA NA TRBJ1-2 TRBV29-1
CASSYQPDRKETQYF TGCGCCAGCAGCTACCAGCCGGACAGGAAAGAGACCCAGTACTTC 15 few TRBD1 TRBJ2-5 TRBV5-1